This entry is about one TCR beta chain. This record comes from a study of T-cell reconstitution after alpha-beta-depleted transplantation in children. TCRbeta library construction was performed incorporating unique molecular identifiers. TCRdb processed the PCR reads anew with MiXCR; each CDR3 protein has one entry. The data hold under 300,000 distinct CDR3 sequences, with approximately 9.7% observed a single time. Trimming removed 2 bases at V and 1 base at J, with 8 bases between. The CDR3 extends over 13 amino acids. Looked up from germline, CDR1 is SQVTM and CDR2 is ANQGSEA. Sample: PBMCs from the stem cell graft donor, taken from the stem cell graft. This receptor was identified in a human donor who donated a stem cell graft to a child with SCID. The V call is TRBV29-1, the J call TRBJ1-1; D not certain. The CDR3 region is CSVEPRWNTEAFF. DNA for the CDR3: TGCAGCGTTGAACCTCGGTGGAACACTGAAGCTTTCTTT.